The source of this T cell receptor beta chain is a study of Ad26.COV2.S vaccination and SARS-CoV-2 variants. Study findings and constraints: Post-vaccination breadth of spike-specific CD8+ and CD4+ T cell responses was reportedly substantial.

Concerning this clone: The antigen is not known.

Here immunoSEQ multiplex PCR was the method, and the copy in TCRdb shows in-frame clones only, minus some. The sample has roughly 420,000 clones, roughly 89% seen once. The treatment was: some 20 received Ad26.COV2.S at low or high dose, single or two shots; roughly five received placebo; per-sample allocation not given. Collection of the samples took place on day 63 after the first injection of vaccine or placebo. Vaccination used an Ad26 vector expressing Wuhan-strain SARS-CoV-2 spike. This TCR was recovered from a person aged 18-60 years who received the Ad26.COV2.S COVID-19 vaccine or a placebo. This material consisted of peripheral blood, taken in a trial of Ad26.COV2.S vaccine versus placebo.

The CDR3 spells CATSDPFLAGGSNEQFF. CDR3 nucleotide sequence: TGTGCCACCAGTGACCCCTTCCTAGCGGGAGGTAGCAATGAGCAGTTCTTC. The rearrangement joins TRBV24-1 to TRBJ2-1, with 11 bases aligning to TRBD2. The CDR3 runs 17 residues. V shed 4 bases and J 6 bases; nucleotides not matched to a gene: 10. The germline V gene has CDR1 KGHDR and CDR2 SFDVKD.